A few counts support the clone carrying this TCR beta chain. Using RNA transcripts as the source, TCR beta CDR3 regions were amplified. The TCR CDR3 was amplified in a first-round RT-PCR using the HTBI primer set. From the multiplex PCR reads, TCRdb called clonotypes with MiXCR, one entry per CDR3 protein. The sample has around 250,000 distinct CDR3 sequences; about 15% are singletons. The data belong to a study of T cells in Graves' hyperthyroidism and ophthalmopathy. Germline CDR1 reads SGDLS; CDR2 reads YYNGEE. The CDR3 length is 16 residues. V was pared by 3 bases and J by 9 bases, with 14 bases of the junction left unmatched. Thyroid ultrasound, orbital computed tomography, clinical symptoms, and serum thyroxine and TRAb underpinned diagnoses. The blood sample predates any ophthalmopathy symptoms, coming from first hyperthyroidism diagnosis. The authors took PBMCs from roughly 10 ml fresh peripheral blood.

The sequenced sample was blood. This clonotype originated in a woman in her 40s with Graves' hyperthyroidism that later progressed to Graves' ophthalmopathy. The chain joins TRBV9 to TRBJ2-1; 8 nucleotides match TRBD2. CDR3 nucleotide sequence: TGTGCCAGCAGCGCCCTGACTAGCGTGGTGCTTGGTGAGCAGTTCTTC. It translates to CASSALTSVVLGEQFF. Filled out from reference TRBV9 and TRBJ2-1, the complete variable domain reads DSGVTQTPKHLITATGQRVTLRCSPRSGDLSVYWYQQSLDQGLQFLIQYYNGEERAKGNILERFSAQQFPDLHSELNLSSLELGDSALYFCASSALTSVVLGEQFFGPGTRLTVL.